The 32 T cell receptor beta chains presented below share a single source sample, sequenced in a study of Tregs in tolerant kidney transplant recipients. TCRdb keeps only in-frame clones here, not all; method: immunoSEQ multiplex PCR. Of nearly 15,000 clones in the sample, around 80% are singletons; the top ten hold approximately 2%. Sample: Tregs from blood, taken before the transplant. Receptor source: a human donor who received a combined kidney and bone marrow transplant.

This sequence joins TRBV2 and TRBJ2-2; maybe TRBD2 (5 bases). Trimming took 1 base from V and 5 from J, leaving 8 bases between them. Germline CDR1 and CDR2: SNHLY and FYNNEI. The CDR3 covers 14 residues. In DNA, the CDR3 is TGTGCCAGCAGTGAAGTAGGCGGGACCGGGGAGCTGTTTTTT. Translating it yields CASSEVGGTGELFF.

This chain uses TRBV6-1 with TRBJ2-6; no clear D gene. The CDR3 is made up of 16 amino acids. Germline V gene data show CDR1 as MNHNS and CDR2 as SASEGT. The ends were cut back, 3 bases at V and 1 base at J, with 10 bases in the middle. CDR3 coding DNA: TGTGCCAGCAGTGAGACTGATTGGTCTGGGGCCAACGTCCTGACTTTC. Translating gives CASSETDWSGANVLTF.

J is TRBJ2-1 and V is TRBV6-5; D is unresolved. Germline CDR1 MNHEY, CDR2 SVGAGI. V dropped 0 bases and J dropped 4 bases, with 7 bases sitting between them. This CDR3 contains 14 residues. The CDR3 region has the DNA TGTGCCAGCAGTTACTCATTCCAATACAATGAGCAGTTCTTC. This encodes CASSYSFQYNEQFF.

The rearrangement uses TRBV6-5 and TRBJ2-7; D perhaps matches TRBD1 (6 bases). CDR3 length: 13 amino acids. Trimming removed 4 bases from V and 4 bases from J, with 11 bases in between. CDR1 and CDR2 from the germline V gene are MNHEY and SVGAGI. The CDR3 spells CASSLGAPYEQYF. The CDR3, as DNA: TGTGCCAGCAGTTTGGGGGCCCCGTACGAGCAGTACTTC.

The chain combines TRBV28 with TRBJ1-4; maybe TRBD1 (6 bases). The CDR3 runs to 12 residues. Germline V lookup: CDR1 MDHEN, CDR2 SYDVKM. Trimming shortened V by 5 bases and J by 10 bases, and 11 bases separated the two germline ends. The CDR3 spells CASSTGIGKLFF. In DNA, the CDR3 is TGTGCCAGCAGTACAGGGATTGGAAAACTGTTTTTT.

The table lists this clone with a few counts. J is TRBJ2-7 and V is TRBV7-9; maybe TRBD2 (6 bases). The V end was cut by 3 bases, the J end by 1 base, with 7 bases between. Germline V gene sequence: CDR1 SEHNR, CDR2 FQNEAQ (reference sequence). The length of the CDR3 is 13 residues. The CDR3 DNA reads TGTGCCAGCAGCTTTGGGGGGTCCTACGAGCAGTACTTC. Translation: CASSFGGSYEQYF.

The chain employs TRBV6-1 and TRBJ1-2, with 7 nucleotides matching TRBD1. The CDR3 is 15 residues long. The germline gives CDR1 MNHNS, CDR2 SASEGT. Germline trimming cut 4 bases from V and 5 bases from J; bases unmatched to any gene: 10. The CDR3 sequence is CASSVQSRDSYGYTF. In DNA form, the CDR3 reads TGTGCCAGCAGTGTTCAAAGCCGGGACAGTTATGGCTACACCTTC.

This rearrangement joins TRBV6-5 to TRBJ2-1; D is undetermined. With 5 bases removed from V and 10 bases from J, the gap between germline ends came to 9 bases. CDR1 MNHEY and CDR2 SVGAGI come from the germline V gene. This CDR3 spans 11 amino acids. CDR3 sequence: CASSRHGEQFF. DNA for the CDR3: TGTGCCAGCAGTCGCCACGGGGAGCAGTTCTTC.

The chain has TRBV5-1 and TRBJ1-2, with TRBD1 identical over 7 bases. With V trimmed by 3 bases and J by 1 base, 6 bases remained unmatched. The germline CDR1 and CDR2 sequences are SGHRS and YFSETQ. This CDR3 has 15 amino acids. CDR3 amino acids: CASSYSQGGNYGYTF. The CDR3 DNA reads TGCGCCAGCAGCTATAGCCAGGGGGGTAACTATGGCTACACCTTC.

For the CDR3, the DNA is TGTGCCAGCAGTTCAGAGGGCTGGACCCAGTACTTC. Translated: CASSSEGWTQYF. The chain employs TRBV28 and TRBJ2-5; a possible D gene is TRBD2 (5 bases). The CDR3 loop spans 12 amino acids. The V gene lost 4 bases and the J gene lost 7 bases, with 10 bases spanning the gap. In germline, CDR1 is MDHEN, CDR2 SYDVKM.

The CDR3 DNA sequence: TGTGCTAGTGGTTTAGGACTGGGACAGGGAGTGGTTGGGACTGAAGCTTTCTTT. This sequence encodes CASGLGLGQGVVGTEAFF. The chain combines TRBV12-5 with TRBJ1-1; 9 bases agree with TRBD1. Trimming took 3 bases from V and 5 from J; bases not matched to a gene: 16. This CDR3 is built from 18 residues. Germline V gene sequence: CDR1 LGHNT, CDR2 FRNRAP. The variable domain in full, with the rest retrieved from reference TRBV12-5 and TRBJ1-1, is DARVTQTPRHKVTEMGQEVTMRCQPILGHNTVFWYRQTMMQGLELLAYFRNRAPLDDSGMPKDRFSAEMPDATLATLKIQPSEPRDSAVYFCASGLGLGQGVVGTEAFFGQGTRLTVV.

This CDR3 is CASSSWLGNTIYF. Written as DNA, the CDR3 is TGTGCCAGCAGCTCTTGGCTCGGAAACACCATATATTTT. The chain employs TRBV7-2 and TRBJ1-3, with no clear D. The germline V gene encodes CDR1 SGHTA and CDR2 FQGNSA. Trimming stripped 4 bases from V and 4 bases from J, with 8 bases between. CDR3 length: 13 residues. Together with reference TRBV7-2 and TRBJ1-3, the CDR3 gives the full variable domain: GAGVSQSPSNKVTEKGKDVELRCDPISGHTALYWYRQSLGQGLEFLIYFQGNSAPDKSGLPSDRFSAERTGGSVSTLTIQRTQQEDSAVYLCASSSWLGNTIYFGEGSWLTVV.

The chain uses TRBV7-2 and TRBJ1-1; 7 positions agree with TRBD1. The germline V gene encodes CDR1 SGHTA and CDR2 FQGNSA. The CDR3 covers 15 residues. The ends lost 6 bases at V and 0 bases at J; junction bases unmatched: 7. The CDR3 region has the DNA TGTGCCAGCAGTCAAAGACAGGGCATGAACACTGAAGCTTTCTTT. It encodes CASSQRQGMNTEAFF. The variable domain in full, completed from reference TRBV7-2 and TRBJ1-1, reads GAGVSQSPSNKVTEKGKDVELRCDPISGHTALYWYRQSLGQGLEFLIYFQGNSAPDKSGLPSDRFSAERTGGSVSTLTIQRTQQEDSAVYLCASSQRQGMNTEAFFGQGTRLTVV.

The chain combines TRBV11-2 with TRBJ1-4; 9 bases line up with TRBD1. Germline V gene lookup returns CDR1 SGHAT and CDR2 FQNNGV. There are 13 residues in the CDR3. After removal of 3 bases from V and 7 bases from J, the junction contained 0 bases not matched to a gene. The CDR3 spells CASSLTGGEKLFF. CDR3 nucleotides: TGTGCCAGCAGCTTGACAGGGGGTGAAAAACTGTTTTTT.

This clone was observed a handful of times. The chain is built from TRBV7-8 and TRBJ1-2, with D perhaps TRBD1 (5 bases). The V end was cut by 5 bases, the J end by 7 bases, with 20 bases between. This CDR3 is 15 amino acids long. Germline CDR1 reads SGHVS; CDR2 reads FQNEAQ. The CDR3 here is CASSLGPGRDPGYTF. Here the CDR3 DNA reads TGTGCCAGCAGCCTAGGGCCAGGGCGGGACCCTGGCTACACCTTC.

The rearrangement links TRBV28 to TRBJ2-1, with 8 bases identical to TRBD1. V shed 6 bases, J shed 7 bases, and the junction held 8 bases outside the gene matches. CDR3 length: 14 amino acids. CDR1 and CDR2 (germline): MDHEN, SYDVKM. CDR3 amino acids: CASSERTGWNEQFF. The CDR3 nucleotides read TGTGCCAGCAGCGAAAGGACAGGGTGGAATGAGCAGTTCTTC.

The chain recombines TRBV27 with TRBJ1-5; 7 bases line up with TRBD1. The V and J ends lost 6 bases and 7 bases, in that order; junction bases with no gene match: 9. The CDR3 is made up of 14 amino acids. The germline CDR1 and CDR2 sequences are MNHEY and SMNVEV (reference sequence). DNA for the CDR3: TGTGCCAGCAGCTCCACAGGGGACTCCCAGCCCCAGCATTTT. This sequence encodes CASSSTGDSQPQHF.

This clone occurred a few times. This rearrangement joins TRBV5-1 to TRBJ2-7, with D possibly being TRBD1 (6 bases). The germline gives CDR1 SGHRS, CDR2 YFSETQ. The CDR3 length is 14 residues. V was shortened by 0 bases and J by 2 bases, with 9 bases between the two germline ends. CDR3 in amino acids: CASSLGQETYEQYF. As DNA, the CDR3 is TGCGCCAGCAGCTTGGGACAGGAGACCTACGAGCAGTACTTC.

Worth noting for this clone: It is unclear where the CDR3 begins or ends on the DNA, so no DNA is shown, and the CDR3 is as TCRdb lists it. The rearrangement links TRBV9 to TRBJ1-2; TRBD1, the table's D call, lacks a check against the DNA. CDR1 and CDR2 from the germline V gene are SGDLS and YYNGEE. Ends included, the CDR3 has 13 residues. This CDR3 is CASSVGQGTGRTF.

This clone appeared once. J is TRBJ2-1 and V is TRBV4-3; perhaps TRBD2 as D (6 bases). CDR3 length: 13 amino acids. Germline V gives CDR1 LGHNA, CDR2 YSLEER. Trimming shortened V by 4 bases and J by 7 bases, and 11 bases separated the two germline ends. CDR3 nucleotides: TGCGCCAGCAGCCGAGTAAGCGGGAATGAGCAGTTCTTC. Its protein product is CASSRVSGNEQFF.

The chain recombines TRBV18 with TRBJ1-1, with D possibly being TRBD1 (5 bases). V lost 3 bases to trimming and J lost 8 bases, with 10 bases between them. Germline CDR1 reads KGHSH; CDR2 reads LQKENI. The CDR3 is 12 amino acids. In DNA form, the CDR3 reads TGTGCCAGCTCACCGCAGGGCCTGGAAGCTTTCTTT. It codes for CASSPQGLEAFF.

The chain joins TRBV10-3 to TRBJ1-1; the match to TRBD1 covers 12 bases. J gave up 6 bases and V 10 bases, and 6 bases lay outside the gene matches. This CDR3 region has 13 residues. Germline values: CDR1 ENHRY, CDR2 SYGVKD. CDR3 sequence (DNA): TGTGCCACCGGGACAGGGGGCATCTCTGAAGCTTTCTTT. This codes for CATGTGGISEAFF.

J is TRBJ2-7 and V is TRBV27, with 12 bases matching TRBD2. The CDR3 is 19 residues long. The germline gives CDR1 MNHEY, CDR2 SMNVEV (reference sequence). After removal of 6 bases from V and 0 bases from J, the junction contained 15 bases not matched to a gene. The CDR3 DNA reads TGTGCCAGCAGCCCTAGGACTAGCGGGATTTTTCTCTACTCCTACGAGCAGTACTTC. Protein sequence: CASSPRTSGIFLYSYEQYF.

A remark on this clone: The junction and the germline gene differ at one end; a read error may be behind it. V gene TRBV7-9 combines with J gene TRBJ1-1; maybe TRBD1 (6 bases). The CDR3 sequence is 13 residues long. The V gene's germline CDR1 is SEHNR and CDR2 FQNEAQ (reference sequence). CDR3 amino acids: CASSTRDKTAAFF. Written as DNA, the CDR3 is TGTGCCAGCAGCACCCGGGACAAGACTGCAGCTTTCTTT.

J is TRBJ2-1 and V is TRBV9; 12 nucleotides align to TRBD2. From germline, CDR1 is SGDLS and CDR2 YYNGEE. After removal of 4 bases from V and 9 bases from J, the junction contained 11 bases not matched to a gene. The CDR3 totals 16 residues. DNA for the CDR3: TGTGCCAGCAGCTTGGGAGGACTAGCGGGATCCGGTGAGCAGTTCTTC. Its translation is CASSLGGLAGSGEQFF.

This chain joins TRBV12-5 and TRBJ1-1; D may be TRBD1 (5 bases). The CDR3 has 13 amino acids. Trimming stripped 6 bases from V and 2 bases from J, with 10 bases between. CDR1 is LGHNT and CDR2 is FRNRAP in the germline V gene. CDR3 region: CASGLDSNTEAFF. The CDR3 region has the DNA TGTGCTAGTGGCCTTGACAGTAACACTGAAGCTTTCTTT.

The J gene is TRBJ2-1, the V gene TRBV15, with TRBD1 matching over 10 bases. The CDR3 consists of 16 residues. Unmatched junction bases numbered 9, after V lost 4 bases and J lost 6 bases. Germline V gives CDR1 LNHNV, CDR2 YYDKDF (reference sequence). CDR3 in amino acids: CATSKPGTGASNEQFF. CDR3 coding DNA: TGTGCCACCAGCAAACCCGGGACAGGGGCAAGCAATGAGCAGTTCTTC.

Here the CDR3 reads CASSWGLSGNTIYF. The CDR3, as DNA: TGTGCCAGCAGTTGGGGCCTCTCTGGAAACACCATATATTTT. This rearrangement joins TRBV27 to TRBJ1-3, with D perhaps matching TRBD1 (5 bases). This CDR3 spans 14 amino acids. The V and J ends lost 4 bases and 0 bases respectively, with 7 bases between them. The V gene's germline CDR1 is MNHEY and CDR2 SMNVEV (reference sequence).

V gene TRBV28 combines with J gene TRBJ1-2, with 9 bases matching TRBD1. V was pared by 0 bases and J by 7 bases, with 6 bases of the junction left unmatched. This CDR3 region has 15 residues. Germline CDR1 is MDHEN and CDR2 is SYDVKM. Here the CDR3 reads CASSLWHRGQAGYTF. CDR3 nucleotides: TGTGCCAGCAGTTTATGGCACAGGGGGCAGGCTGGCTACACCTTC.

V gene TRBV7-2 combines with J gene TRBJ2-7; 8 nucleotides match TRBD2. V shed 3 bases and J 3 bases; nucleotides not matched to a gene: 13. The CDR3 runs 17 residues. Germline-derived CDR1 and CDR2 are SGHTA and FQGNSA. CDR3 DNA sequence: TGTGCCAGCAGCTTGGGAAGCGGGAGTCCGCGTGGCTACGAGCAGTACTTC. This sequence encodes CASSLGSGSPRGYEQYF.

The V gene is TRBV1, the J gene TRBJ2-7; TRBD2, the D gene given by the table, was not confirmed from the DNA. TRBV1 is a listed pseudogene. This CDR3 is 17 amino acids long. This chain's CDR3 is CTSSQDSPAGKHYEQYF. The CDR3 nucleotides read TGCACCAGCAGCCAAGACTCCCCGGCGGGAAAGCACTACGAGCAGTACTTC.

CDR3 DNA: TGTGCCAGCCCGCGCGGGGGTTTTAATGAGCAGTTCTTC. It encodes CASPRGGFNEQFF. The V and J genes are TRBV2 and TRBJ2-1; 7 bases map to TRBD2. This CDR3 contains 13 residues. J gave up 7 bases and V 8 bases, and 8 bases lay outside the gene matches. Germline lookup yields CDR1 SNHLY and CDR2 FYNNEI.